This T cell receptor beta chain was identified during a study of T cell changes during pregnancy in multiple sclerosis. Clones were sequenced by immunoSEQ multiplex PCR, and TCRdb holds only the in-frame ones, with some missing. The table has tens of thousands of clones, approximately 85% seen once. Germline CDR1 and CDR2: SGHTA and FQGTGA. This CDR3 comprises 16 residues. The trim removed 2 bases at V and 1 base at J, leaving 4 bases unmatched. Sequenced here: peripheral blood, sampled in the first trimester of pregnancy. The rearrangement links TRBV7-3 to TRBJ2-2; 7 bases are a match to TRBD2. The sequence was collected from a female donor with multiple sclerosis, enrolled in a pregnancy study. CDR3 DNA sequence: TGTGCCAGCAGCTTATGGTCTAGCGGGAACACCGGGGAGCTGTTTTTT. Its translation: CASSLWSSGNTGELFF.